Sequencing of this T cell receptor (beta chain) was carried out in a study of cytomegalovirus exposure and HLA in healthy donors. General study findings and limits: Associated with cytomegalovirus, according to the listing, were some 180 TCR beta chains.

This CDR3 contains 14 residues. Germline lookup yields CDR1 SGHTA and CDR2 FQGNSA. Trimming shortened V by 4 bases and J by 9 bases, and 16 bases separated the two germline ends. This PCR relied on a set of 60 Vbeta primers and 13 Jbeta primers. The protocol was immunoSEQ multiplex PCR, while the TCRdb copy is restricted to in-frame clones and leaves out a portion. Among roughly 150,000 clones listed, about 75% were seen once. Points on this clone: The antigen is not known.

This sequence was found in a man younger than 35 in good health and CMV-seropositive. The sequenced sample consisted of PBMCs. This chain uses TRBV7-2 with TRBJ2-1; a possible D gene is TRBD1 (6 bases). The CDR3 coding sequence is TGTGCCAGCAGCTACAATACAGGGTCGGCTGAGCAGTTCTTC. Encoded protein: CASSYNTGSAEQFF.